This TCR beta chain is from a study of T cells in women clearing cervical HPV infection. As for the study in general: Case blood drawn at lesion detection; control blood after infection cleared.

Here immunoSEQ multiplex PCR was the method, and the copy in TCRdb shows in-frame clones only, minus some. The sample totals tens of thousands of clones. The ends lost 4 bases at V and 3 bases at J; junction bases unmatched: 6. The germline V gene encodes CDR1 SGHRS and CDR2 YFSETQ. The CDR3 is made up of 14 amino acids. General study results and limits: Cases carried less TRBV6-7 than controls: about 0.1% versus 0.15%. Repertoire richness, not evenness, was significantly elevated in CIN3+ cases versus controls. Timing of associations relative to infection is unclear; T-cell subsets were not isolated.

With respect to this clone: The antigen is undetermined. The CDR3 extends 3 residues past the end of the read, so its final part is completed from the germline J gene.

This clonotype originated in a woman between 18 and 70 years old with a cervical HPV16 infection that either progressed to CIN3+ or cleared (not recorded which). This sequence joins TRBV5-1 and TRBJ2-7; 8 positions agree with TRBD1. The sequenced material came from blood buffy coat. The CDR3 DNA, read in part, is TGCGCCAGCAGCATGACAGGGGACCTCTACGAG. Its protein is CASSMTGDLYE. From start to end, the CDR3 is CASSMTGDLYEQYF.